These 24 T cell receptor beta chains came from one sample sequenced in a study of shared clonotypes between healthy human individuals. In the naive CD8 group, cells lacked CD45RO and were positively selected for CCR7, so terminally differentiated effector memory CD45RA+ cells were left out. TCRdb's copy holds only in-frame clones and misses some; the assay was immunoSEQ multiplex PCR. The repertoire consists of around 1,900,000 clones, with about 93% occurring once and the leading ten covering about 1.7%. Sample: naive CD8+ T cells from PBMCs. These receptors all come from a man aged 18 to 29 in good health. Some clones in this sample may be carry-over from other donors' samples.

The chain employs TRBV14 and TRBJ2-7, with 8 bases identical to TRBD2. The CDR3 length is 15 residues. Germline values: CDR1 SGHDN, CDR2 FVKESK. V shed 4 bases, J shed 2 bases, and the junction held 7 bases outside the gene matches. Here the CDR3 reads CASSPLRTSPYEQYF. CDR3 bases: TGTGCCAGCAGCCCCCTTCGGACTAGCCCCTACGAGCAGTACTTC.

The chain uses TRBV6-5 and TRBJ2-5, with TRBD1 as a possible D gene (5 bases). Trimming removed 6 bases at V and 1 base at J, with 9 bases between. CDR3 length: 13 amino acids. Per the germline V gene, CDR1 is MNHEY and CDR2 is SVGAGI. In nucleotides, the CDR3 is TGTGCCAGCAGACGACAGACCCAAGAGACCCAGTACTTC. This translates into CASRRQTQETQYF.

CDR3: CASSEGEAQTYNTGELFF. The CDR3 bases are TGTGCCAGCAGTGAAGGGGAGGCCCAGACCTATAACACCGGGGAGCTGTTTTTT. The gene calls are TRBV25-1 and TRBJ2-2, with D perhaps matching TRBD2 (6 bases). Germline loops: CDR1 MGHDK, CDR2 SYGVNS. The V gene lost 2 bases and the J gene lost 2 bases, with 18 bases spanning the gap. This CDR3 has 18 amino acids.

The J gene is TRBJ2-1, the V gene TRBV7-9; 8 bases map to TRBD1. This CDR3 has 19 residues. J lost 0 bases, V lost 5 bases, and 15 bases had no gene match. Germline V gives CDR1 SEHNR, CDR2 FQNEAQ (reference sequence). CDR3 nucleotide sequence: TGTGCCAGCAGCCAACGACAGGGGCTTCGCCCCAGCTCCTACAATGAGCAGTTCTTC. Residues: CASSQRQGLRPSSYNEQFF.

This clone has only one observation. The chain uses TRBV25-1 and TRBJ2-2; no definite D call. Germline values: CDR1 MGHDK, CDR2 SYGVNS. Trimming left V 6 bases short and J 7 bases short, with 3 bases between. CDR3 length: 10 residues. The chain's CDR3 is CASSGGELFF. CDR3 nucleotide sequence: TGTGCCAGCAGCGGCGGGGAGCTGTTTTTT. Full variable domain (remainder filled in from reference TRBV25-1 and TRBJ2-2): EADIYQTPRYLVIGTGKKITLECSQTMGHDKMYWYQQDPGMELHLIHYSYGVNSTEKGDLSSESTVSRIRTEHFPLTLESARPSHTSQYLCASSGGELFFGEGSRLTVL.

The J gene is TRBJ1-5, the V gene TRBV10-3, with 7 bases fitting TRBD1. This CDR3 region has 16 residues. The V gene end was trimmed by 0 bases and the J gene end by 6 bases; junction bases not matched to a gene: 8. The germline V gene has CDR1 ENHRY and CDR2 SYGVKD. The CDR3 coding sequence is TGTGCCATCAGTGAGTCGACCACAGGGGTCGGTCAGCCCCAGCATTTT. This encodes CAISESTTGVGQPQHF.

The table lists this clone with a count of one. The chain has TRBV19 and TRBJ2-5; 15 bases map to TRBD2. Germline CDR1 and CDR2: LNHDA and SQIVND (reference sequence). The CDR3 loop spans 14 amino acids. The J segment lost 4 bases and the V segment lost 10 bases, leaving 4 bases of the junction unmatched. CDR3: CATGLAGGGETQYF. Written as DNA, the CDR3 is TGTGCCACCGGACTAGCGGGAGGGGGAGAGACCCAGTACTTC.

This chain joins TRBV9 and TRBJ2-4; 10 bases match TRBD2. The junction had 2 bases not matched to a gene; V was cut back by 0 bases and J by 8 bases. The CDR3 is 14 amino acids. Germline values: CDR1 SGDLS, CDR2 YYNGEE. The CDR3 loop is CASSVATSGDIQYF. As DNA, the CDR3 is TGTGCCAGCAGCGTAGCCACTAGCGGGGACATTCAGTACTTC.

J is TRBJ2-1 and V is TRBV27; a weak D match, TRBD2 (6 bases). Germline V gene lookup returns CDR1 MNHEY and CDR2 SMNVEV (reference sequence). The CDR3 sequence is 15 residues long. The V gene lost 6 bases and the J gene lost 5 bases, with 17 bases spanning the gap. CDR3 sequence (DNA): TGTGCCAGCAGGGCCGGGACTGGGTCGGACAATGAGCAGTTCTTC. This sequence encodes CASRAGTGSDNEQFF.

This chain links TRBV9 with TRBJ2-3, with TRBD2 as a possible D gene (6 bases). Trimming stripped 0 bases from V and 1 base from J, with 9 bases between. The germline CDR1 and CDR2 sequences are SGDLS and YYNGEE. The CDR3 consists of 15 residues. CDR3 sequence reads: CASSVDPSGTDTQYF. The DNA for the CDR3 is TGTGCCAGCAGCGTAGATCCTAGCGGCACAGATACGCAGTATTTT.

The CDR3 reads CAISETHRGPNTGELFF. The CDR3 DNA reads TGTGCCATCAGTGAAACACACAGGGGGCCTAACACCGGGGAGCTGTTTTTT. The V gene is TRBV10-3, the J gene TRBJ2-2, with 9 positions matching TRBD1. From germline, CDR1 is ENHRY and CDR2 SYGVKD. This CDR3 is built from 17 residues. V gave up 3 bases and J gave up 2 bases; unmatched junction bases: 7.

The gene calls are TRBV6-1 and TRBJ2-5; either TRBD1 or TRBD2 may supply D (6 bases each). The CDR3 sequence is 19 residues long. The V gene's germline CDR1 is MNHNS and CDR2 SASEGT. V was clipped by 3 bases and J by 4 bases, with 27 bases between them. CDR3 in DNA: TGTGCCAGCAGTGAGAGACCGACAGGTGGGGGGAGTAGGGGAGAGACCCAGTACTTC. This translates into CASSERPTGGGSRGETQYF.

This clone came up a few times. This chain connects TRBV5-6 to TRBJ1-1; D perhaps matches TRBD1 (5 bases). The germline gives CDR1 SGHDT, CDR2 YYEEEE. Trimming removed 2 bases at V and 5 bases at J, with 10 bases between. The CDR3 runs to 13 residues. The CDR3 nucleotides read TGTGCCAGCAGCTTTACGGGGCCGACTGAAGCTTTCTTT. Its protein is CASSFTGPTEAFF.

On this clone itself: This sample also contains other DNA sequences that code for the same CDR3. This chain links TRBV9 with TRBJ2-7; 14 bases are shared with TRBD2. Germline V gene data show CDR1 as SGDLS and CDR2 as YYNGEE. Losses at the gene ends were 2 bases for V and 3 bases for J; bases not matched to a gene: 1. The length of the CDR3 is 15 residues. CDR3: CASSVGLAGDYEQYF. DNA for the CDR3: TGTGCCAGCAGCGTGGGACTAGCGGGAGACTACGAGCAGTACTTC.

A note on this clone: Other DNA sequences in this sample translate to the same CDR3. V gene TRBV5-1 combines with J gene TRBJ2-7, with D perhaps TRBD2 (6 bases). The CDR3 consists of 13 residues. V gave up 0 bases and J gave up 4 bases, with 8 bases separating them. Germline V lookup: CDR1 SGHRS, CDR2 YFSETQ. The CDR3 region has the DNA TGCGCCAGCAGCTTGGGCGGGATTTACGAGCAGTACTTC. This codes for CASSLGGIYEQYF.

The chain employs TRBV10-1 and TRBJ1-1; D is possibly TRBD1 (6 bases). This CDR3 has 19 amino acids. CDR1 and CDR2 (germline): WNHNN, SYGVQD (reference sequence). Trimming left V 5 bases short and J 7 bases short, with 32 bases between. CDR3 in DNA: TGCGCCAGCAGTCAGTACGTATTAAAGGGACACCTTGAACAAAGTGAAGCTTTCTTT. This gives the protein CASSQYVLKGHLEQSEAFF.

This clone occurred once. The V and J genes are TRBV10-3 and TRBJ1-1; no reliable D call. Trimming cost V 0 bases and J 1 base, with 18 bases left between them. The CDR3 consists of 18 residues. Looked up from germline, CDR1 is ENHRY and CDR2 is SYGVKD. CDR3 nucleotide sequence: TGTGCCATCAGTGAGTCATCCGCGGGCAGGACGCGGAACACTGAAGCTTTCTTT. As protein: CAISESSAGRTRNTEAFF.

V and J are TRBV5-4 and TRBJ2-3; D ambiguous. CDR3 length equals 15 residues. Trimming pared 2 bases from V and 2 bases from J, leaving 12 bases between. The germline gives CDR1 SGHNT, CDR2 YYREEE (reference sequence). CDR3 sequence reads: CASSFRRISTDTQYF. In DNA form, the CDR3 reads TGTGCCAGCAGCTTTCGTAGGATTTCCACAGATACGCAGTATTTT.

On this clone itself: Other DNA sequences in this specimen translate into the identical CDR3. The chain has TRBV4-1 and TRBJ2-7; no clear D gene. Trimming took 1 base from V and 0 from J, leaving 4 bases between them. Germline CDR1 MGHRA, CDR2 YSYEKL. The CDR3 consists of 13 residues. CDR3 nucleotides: TGCGCCAGCAGCCAAGGCCGCTCCTACGAGCAGTACTTC. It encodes CASSQGRSYEQYF.

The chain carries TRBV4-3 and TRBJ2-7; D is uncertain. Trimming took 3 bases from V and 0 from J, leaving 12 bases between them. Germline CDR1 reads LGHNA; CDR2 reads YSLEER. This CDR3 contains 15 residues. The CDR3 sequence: CASSQGSRSSYEQYF. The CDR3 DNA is TGCGCCAGCAGCCAGGGCTCTCGGTCCTCCTACGAGCAGTACTTC.

The CDR3 DNA is TGCAGTGCTAGACCTTCAGGGAGGGTTTATTTT. As protein: CSARPSGRVYF. The chain carries TRBV20-1 and TRBJ2-3, with 7 nucleotides matching TRBD2. Germline CDR1 reads DFQATT; CDR2 reads SNEGSKA (reference sequence). CDR3 length equals 11 residues. The V segment lost 2 bases and the J segment 15 bases; nucleotides outside the gene matches: 8.

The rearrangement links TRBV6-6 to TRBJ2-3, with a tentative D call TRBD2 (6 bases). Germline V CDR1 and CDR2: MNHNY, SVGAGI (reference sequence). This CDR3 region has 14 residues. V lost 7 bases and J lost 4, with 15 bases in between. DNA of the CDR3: TGTGCCAGCACCAAGGGACTGGGGGCAGATACGCAGTATTTT. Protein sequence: CASTKGLGADTQYF.

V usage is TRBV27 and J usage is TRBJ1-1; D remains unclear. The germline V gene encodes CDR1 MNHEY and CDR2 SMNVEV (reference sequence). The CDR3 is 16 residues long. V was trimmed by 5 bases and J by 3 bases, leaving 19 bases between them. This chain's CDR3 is CASSPTPLRRDTEAFF. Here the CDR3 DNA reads TGTGCCAGCAGTCCGACTCCTCTGAGGAGGGACACTGAAGCTTTCTTT.

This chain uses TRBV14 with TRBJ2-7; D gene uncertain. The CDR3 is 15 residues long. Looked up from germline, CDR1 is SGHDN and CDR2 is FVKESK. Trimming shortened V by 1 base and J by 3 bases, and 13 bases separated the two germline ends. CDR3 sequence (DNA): TGTGCCAGCAGCCAAGTTATCGGTGGGGACTACGAGCAGTACTTC. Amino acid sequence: CASSQVIGGDYEQYF.